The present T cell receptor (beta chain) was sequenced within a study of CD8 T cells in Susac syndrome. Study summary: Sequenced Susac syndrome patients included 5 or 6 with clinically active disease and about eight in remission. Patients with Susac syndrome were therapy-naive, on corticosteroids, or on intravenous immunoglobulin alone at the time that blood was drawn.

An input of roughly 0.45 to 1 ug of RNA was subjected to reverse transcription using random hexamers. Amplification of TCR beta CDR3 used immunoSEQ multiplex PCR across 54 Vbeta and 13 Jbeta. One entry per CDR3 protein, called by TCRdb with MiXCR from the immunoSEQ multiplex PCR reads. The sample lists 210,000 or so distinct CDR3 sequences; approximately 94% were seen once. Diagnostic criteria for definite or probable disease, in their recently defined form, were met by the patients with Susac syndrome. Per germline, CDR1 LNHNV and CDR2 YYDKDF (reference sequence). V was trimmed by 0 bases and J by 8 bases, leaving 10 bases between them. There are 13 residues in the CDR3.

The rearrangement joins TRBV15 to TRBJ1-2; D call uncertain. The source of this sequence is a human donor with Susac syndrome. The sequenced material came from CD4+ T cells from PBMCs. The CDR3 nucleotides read TGTGCCACCAGCAGAGATGGGGTGGAGGGCTACACCTTC. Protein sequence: CATSRDGVEGYTF.